This T cell receptor beta chain appears in the sequencing data of a study of T cell responses to AZD1222 COVID-19 vaccine. In the study overall: Second-dose intervals of approximately 4 or approximately 12 weeks were pooled. Study results and limitations: Targeting of unmutated variant regions was reportedly seen in nearly half of spike-specific TCRs. Just a handful of people given AZD1222 tested seropositive at baseline. With two AZD1222 doses given, Spike-specific TCR breadth and depth both rose.

Sequenced by immunoSEQ multiplex PCR; TCRdb stores in-frame clones only, minus some. The sample records some 170,000 clones, 85% to 95% being singletons. The CDR3 has 13 amino acids. Trimming shortened V by 3 bases and J by 1 base, and 6 bases separated the two germline ends. Germline V gene sequence: CDR1 LGHDT, CDR2 YNNKEL (reference sequence). As for this clone: Its antigen remains unidentified. The sample holds other DNA sequences that translate to the same CDR3.

The sequencing here drew on peripheral blood, taken on day 0 of AZD1222 vaccination. V is TRBV3-1 (or the pseudogene TRBV3-2) and J is TRBJ1-1; perhaps TRBD1 as D (6 bases). This clonotype was sampled from an adult in good health. In DNA, the CDR3 is TGTGCCAGCAGCCAGGGACAGAACACTGAAGCTTTCTTT. Translated: CASSQGQNTEAFF.